This is a list of T cell receptor beta chains from one sample in a study of shared clonotypes between healthy human individuals. Clones were read by immunoSEQ multiplex PCR, and TCRdb kept only the in-frame ones, dropping some. The top ten hold under 15% of the sample, which has 400,000 to 600,000 clones, 60% to 80% seen once. Specimen: PBMCs. All receptors come from a woman aged 40-49 years in good health. Some clones in this sample may be carry-over from other donors' samples. Both conserved end residues are part of each CDR3. D genes are given only for firm matches. For some rows the clone size is stated as once, few or many, or as a class when expanded; others skip it.

v_gene	abundance	j_gene	d_gene	CDR3nt	CDR3aa
TRBV5-1	.	TRBJ2-3	.	TGCGCCAGCAGCTTGGCCCATCAGGGACGAAACGCGTATTTT	CASSLAHQGRNAYF
TRBV7-2	few	TRBJ2-7	TRBD2	TGTGCCAGCAGCTCCCCCCGGACTAGCGGGAGATACGAGCAGTACTTC	CASSSPRTSGRYEQYF
TRBV19	.	TRBJ2-7	.	TGTGCCAGTAGTATAAGAGGGGAGCAGTACTTC	CASSIRGEQYF
TRBV7-3	.	TRBJ2-2	TRBD1	TGTGCCAGCAGCTTACCCCGGGACAGGGCCACCGGGGAGCTGTTTTTT	CASSLPRDRATGELFF
TRBV7-3	.	TRBJ2-2	.	TGTGCCAGCAGCTTAAAGGGGGGCGGCGTGACCGGGGAGCTGTTTTTT	CASSLKGGGVTGELFF
TRBV28	once	TRBJ2-1	TRBD2	TGTGCCAGCAGTCCCGGACTAGCGGGAGTCGCGATCTTC	CASSPGLAGVAIF
TRBV27	.	TRBJ2-3	TRBD2	TGTGCCAGCAGTTTCGGGGGGAGGAGTGGCACAGATACGCAGTATTTT	CASSFGGRSGTDTQYF
TRBV19	.	TRBJ1-1	.	TGTGCCACCAACCCAGTAAGGCGGGGGGGTCGGACTGAAGCTTTCTTT	CATNPVRRGGRTEAFF
TRBV7-2	.	TRBJ2-7	TRBD2	TGTGCCAGCAGCTTAGAGACTAGCGGGAGCTCCTACGAGCAGTACTTC	CASSLETSGSSYEQYF
TRBV11-2	.	TRBJ1-1	.	TGTGCCAGCAGCTTCGGTGGGTACACTGAAGCTTTCTTT	CASSFGGYTEAFF
TRBV30	.	TRBJ2-1	.	TGTGCCTGGGGATCGCGGCTTGGTGAGCAGTTCTTC	CAWGSRLGEQFF
TRBV6-6	once	TRBJ2-1	TRBD2	TGTGCCACACATTCTAGCGGGACTTACAATGAGCAGTTCTTC	CATHSSGTYNEQFF
TRBV6-5	.	TRBJ2-7	.	TGTGCCAGCAGTTACGGCCGGAGAGGAGGAGACTACGAGCAGTACTTC	CASSYGRRGGDYEQYF
TRBV15	.	TRBJ2-3	.	TGTGCCACCGATCCCGTAGATACGCAGTATTTT	CATDPVDTQYF
TRBV5-1	few	TRBJ2-1	.	TGCGCCAGCAGCTTGGCCCCAGGGGTACACAATGAGCAGTTCTTC	CASSLAPGVHNEQFF
TRBV12-5	.	TRBJ2-2	.	TGTGCTAGTGGTTTGGTACTTGGCCAAGCGGAAACCGGGGAGCTGTTTTTT	CASGLVLGQAETGELFF
TRBV27	.	TRBJ1-2	.	TGTGCCAGCAGCCCCGCATGGGGGGCGCCCCGCGGGGGGAGCTACACCTTC	CASSPAWGAPRGGSYTF
TRBV5-6	.	TRBJ1-2	.	TGTGCCAGCAGCTTGGCCCTGCTGGCGACGGGCTACACCTTC	CASSLALLATGYTF
TRBV19	.	TRBJ1-1	.	TGTGCCAGTAGTATCGAACAAACGAACACTGAAGCTTTCTTT	CASSIEQTNTEAFF
TRBV7-7	.	TRBJ2-2	.	TGTGCCAGCAGCCCCCAGAGCACCGGGGAGCTGTTTTTT	CASSPQSTGELFF
TRBV9	many	TRBJ2-7	TRBD2	TGTGCCAGCAGCCGGACTAGCGAGCGGTCCTACGAGCAGTACTTC	CASSRTSERSYEQYF
TRBV5-1	.	TRBJ1-1	.	TGCGCCAGCAGCTTCCAACAGGGAGACACTGAAGCTTTCTTT	CASSFQQGDTEAFF
TRBV2	.	TRBJ2-5	.	TGTGCCAGCAGTGACATAGCAGAGACCCAGTACTTC	CASSDIAETQYF
TRBV5-4	few	TRBJ2-5	TRBD2	TGTGCCAGCAGCGCTACTTATAGCGGGAAGAGCGAGACCCAGTACTTC	CASSATYSGKSETQYF
TRBV6-1	once	TRBJ2-1	TRBD2	TGTGCCAGCAGTGAACCCCGGGGGGGTAGCGGGAAGAACAATGAGCAGTTCTTC	CASSEPRGGSGKNNEQFF
TRBV30	.	TRBJ2-2	TRBD1	TGTGCCTGGAGTCACACAGGGGGCGAGGACACCGGGGAGCTGTTTTTT	CAWSHTGGEDTGELFF
TRBV6-1	.	TRBJ1-1	.	TGTGCCAGCAGTACGGACAGGAACACTGAAGCTTTCTTT	CASSTDRNTEAFF
TRBV11-3	few	TRBJ2-7	TRBD1	TGTGCCAGCAGACCGACAGGGCTTTTCCCATACGAGCAGTACTTC	CASRPTGLFPYEQYF
TRBV29-1	.	TRBJ2-1	TRBD2	TGCAGCGTTTATGGAGTAATGGCTAGCGGGAGTGAGCAGTTCTTC	CSVYGVMASGSEQFF
TRBV4-3	.	TRBJ2-5	.	TGCGCCAGCAGCCAAGATAGGACAGACTTCCAAGAGACCCAGTACTTC	CASSQDRTDFQETQYF
TRBV27	.	TRBJ2-1	.	TGTGCCAGCAGAAGTCGGCTGAGCGATGAGCAGTTCTTC	CASRSRLSDEQFF